Given below is one T cell receptor (beta chain) in context. A much larger clone lies a single base off, so this may be a read error. This sample is part of a study of molecular identifiers for immune sequencing clone quantification. CDR1 and CDR2 (germline): SNHLY, FYNNEI. CDR3 length equals 17 residues. V shed 4 bases, J shed 0 bases, and the junction held 5 bases outside the gene matches. Sorted inputs of about 20,000 to 1,000,000 cells, with 10%, 30% or 50% RNA, yielded naive CD8 libraries. Previously described methods and listed TCR primers were used for bulk TCR libraries. TCRdb recomputed calls from the PCR reads with MiXCR, one row per CDR3 protein. The top ten hold approximately 0.75% of the sample, which has over 550,000 distinct CDR3 sequences, approximately 24% seen once.

The receptor's source is a human donor in good health. Some libraries in this study had Jurkat cell RNA spiked in. The rearrangement uses TRBV2 and TRBJ2-3, with 12 bases aligning to TRBD2. The specimen sequenced was naive CD8+ T cells from blood, with Jurkat cell RNA spiked in. Noted subset: FACS-sorted CD8+CD4-CCR7+CD45RA+ naive T cells. The CDR3 DNA reads as TGTGCCAGCAGTGGAGGACTAGCGGGGACTAGCACAGATACGCAGTATTTT. Its protein product is CASSGGLAGTSTDTQYF.